This T cell receptor (beta chain) was captured by sequencing in a study of radiotherapy plus CTLA-4 blockade in lung cancer. As for the study in general: Among enrolled patients, 15% to 20% responded and 25% to 35% achieved disease control.

The method was immunoSEQ multiplex PCR; TCRdb's version includes in-frame clones alone and lacks a portion of them. Of more than 40,000 clones detected, nearly 90% appear once; the ten largest clones hold 6% to 8.5%. The study, taken as a whole, reports: Best predicting response, reportedly, were early blood T cell clone dynamics, with interferon-beta. Once radiotherapy plus ipilimumab had been given, TCR clones derived from tumor expanded in blood.

As regards this clone: Its antigen is not known.

Alongside CTLA-4 blockade with ipilimumab, patients with chemo-refractory metastatic non-small-cell lung cancer received focal radiation. The germline CDR1 and CDR2 sequences are ENHRY and SYGVKD. Trimming cost V 6 bases and J 6 bases, with 21 bases left between them. The CDR3 runs 15 residues. This chain connects TRBV10-3 to TRBJ2-7; D ambiguous. This specimen consisted of peripheral blood, obtained from a patient treated with radiotherapy plus ipilimumab. This sequence originates from a human donor with non-small cell lung cancer whose response to radiotherapy plus ipilimumab could not be evaluated. CDR3 in DNA: TGTGCCATCAGCAACCCACAAGGCACTACCCTCGAGCAGTACTTC. Amino acids: CAISNPQGTTLEQYF.